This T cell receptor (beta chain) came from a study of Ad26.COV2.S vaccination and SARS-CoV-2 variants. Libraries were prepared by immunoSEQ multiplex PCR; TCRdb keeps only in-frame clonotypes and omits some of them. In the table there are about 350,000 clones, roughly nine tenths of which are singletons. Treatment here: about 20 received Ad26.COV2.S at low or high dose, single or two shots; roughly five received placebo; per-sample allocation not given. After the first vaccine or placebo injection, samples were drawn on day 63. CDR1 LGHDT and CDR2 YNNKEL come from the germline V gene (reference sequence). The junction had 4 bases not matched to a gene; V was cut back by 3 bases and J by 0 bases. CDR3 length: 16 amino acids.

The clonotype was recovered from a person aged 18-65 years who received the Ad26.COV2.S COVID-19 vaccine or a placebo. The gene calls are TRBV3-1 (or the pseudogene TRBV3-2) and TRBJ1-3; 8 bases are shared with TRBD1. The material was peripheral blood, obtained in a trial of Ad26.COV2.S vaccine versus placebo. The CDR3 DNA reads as TGTGCCAGCAGCCAGCTTACAGGGGGCTCTGGAAACACCATATATTTT. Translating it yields CASSQLTGGSGNTIYF.